This T cell receptor (beta chain) derives from a study of shared clonotypes between healthy human individuals. J gave up 4 bases and V 1 base, and 5 bases lay outside the gene matches. CDR3 size: 15 residues. Germline CDR1 and CDR2: SGHRS and YFSETQ. There were no recent acute infections or vaccinations among the donors, who were healthy HIV-negative adults. Genomic DNA came from about 95 million PBMCs in unsorted samples. Genomic DNA from each subset was divided evenly over several immunoSEQ plates. Only in-frame clones appear in the TCRdb table, and some are missing; sequencing was by immunoSEQ multiplex PCR. The data show 450,000 to 650,000 clones, around 81% seen once.

The origin of this receptor is a middle-aged woman in good health. Some clones in this sample may be carry-over from other donors' samples. The V call is TRBV5-1, the J call TRBJ1-3; TRBD1 aligns across 7 bases. Sample: PBMCs. CDR3 amino acids: CASSLRGQGGNTIYF. Written as DNA, the CDR3 is TGCGCCAGCAGCTTGAGGGGGCAGGGAGGAAACACCATATATTTT.